These 24 T cell receptor beta chains originate from one sample sequenced in a study of regulatory T cells in long-lasting Graves disease. Relying on iRepertoire HTBI primers and Arm-PCR of CDR3 regions, the team built TCR beta libraries. MiXCR, applied by TCRdb to the multiplex PCR reads, yields one record per CDR3 protein. The sample yields 540,000 or so distinct CDR3 sequences, less than 15% seen once. Noted time point: newly diagnosed GD, antithyroid drugs for less than 3 months. There was RNA extracted from PBMCs, and the TCR library was made from it. These sequences were also reported in another study, on T cells in Graves' hyperthyroidism and ophthalmopathy.

Source: peripheral blood mononuclear cells (PBMCs), taken at new diagnosis, from a patient treated with antithyroid drugs. Receptor source: a man aged 25 to 40 with Graves disease.

This clonotype was seen a few times. This rearrangement joins TRBV7-2 to TRBJ2-1; 10 nucleotides agree with TRBD1. The CDR3 sequence is 14 residues long. Germline loops: CDR1 SGHTA, CDR2 FQGNSA. After removal of 8 bases from V and 5 bases from J, the junction contained 6 bases not matched to a gene. The CDR3 sequence is CASGRDRGHNEQFF. Here the CDR3 DNA reads TGTGCCAGCGGCCGGGACAGGGGACACAATGAGCAGTTCTTC. Looking up the rest from reference TRBV7-2 and TRBJ2-1 gives the full variable domain: GAGVSQSPSNKVTEKGKDVELRCDPISGHTALYWYRQSLGQGLEFLIYFQGNSAPDKSGLPSDRFSAERTGGSVSTLTIQRTQQEDSAVYLCASGRDRGHNEQFFGPGTRLTVL.

This clonotype showed up many times. The chain is built from TRBV9 and TRBJ2-7; tentatively, D is TRBD1 (5 bases). This CDR3 is 15 amino acids long. Between the trimmed V and J ends, which lost 0 bases and 6 bases, there was a span of 16 bases. CDR1 is SGDLS, CDR2 YYNGEE, per germline. The CDR3 here is CASSVAPGYSGEQYF. Written as DNA, the CDR3 is TGTGCCAGCAGCGTAGCCCCAGGGTACTCCGGCGAGCAGTACTTC. The whole variable domain, filled in from reference TRBV9 and TRBJ2-7, reads DSGVTQTPKHLITATGQRVTLRCSPRSGDLSVYWYQQSLDQGLQFLIQYYNGEERAKGNILERFSAQQFPDLHSELNLSSLELGDSALYFCASSVAPGYSGEQYFGPGTRLTVT.

V gene TRBV5-4 combines with J gene TRBJ2-5, with 12 bases aligning to TRBD2. Looked up from germline, CDR1 is SGHNT and CDR2 is YYREEE (reference sequence). Unmatched junction bases numbered 9, after V lost 0 bases and J lost 6 bases. The CDR3 runs 17 residues. This chain's CDR3 is CASSLAGRLAGVKTQYF. In nucleotides, the CDR3 is TGTGCCAGCAGCTTGGCCGGGAGACTAGCGGGAGTCAAGACCCAGTACTTC. The variable domain in full, completed from reference TRBV5-4 and TRBJ2-5, reads ETGVTQSPTHLIKTRGQQVTLRCSSQSGHNTVSWYQQALGQGPQFIFQYYREEENGRGNFPPRFSGLQFPNYSSELNVNALELDDSALYLCASSLAGRLAGVKTQYFGPGTRLLVL.

The chain has TRBV5-1 and TRBJ2-7; 7 positions agree with TRBD1. V shed 4 bases and J 4 bases; nucleotides not matched to a gene: 11. CDR1 and CDR2 (germline): SGHRS, YFSETQ. The CDR3 totals 15 residues. This CDR3 reads CASSLTTGEGYEQYF. The CDR3 DNA follows: TGCGCCAGCAGCCTAACTACAGGGGAAGGGTACGAGCAGTACTTC.

This clonotype was seen ten or more times. In nucleotides, the CDR3 is TGTGCCAGCAGCTTAGGAGTGACTCGCTACAATGAGCAGTTCTTC. Protein sequence: CASSLGVTRYNEQFF. The J gene is TRBJ2-1, the V gene TRBV7-2; the D is unclear. The V gene lost 1 base and the J gene lost 3 bases, with 10 bases spanning the gap. From germline, CDR1 is SGHTA and CDR2 FQGNSA. The CDR3 is made up of 15 amino acids.

The chain recombines TRBV6-2 or TRBV6-3 with TRBJ1-5; D not resolved. Per the germline V gene, CDR1 is MNHEY and CDR2 is SVGEGT. The CDR3 loop spans 16 amino acids. V gave up 0 bases and J gave up 2 bases, with 11 bases separating them. The CDR3 sequence is CASSYSLAGGNQPQHF. For the CDR3, the DNA is TGTGCCAGCAGTTACTCCTTAGCCGGGGGCAATCAGCCCCAGCATTTT.

In its sample, this clonotype was seen a few times. The CDR3 loop reads CASSFRDRVNTGELFF. For the CDR3, the DNA is TGTGCCAGCAGTTTTAGGGACAGGGTGAACACCGGGGAGCTGTTTTTT. The chain couples TRBV12-3 or TRBV12-4 to TRBJ2-2, with TRBD1 matching over 9 bases. The CDR3 spans 16 residues. The trim removed 3 bases at V and 1 base at J, leaving 3 bases unmatched.

This clonotype was found many times. The chain carries TRBV7-2 and TRBJ2-7, with D perhaps TRBD1 (6 bases). Deletions cut 4 bases from V and 5 bases from J, with 15 bases between. Germline V gene data show CDR1 as SGHTA and CDR2 as FQGNSA. The CDR3 is 14 residues long. The CDR3 DNA reads TGTGCCAGCAGCTCTAGGACAGTTAAAGACGAGCAGTACTTC. As protein: CASSSRTVKDEQYF.

In regard to this clonotype: It is likely a read error: a sequence one base away is far more abundant. The chain has TRBV2 and TRBJ2-1, with a weak D call TRBD1 (7 bases). The V end lost 4 bases, the J end lost 13 bases, and 20 bases lay between the germline ends. The CDR3 runs to 14 residues. CDR1 is SNHLY, CDR2 FYNNEI, per germline. The CDR3 region has the DNA TGTGCCAGCAGTGTCGCGGGGACAGAAGAGACCCAGTTCTTC. Translating it yields CASSVAGTEETQFF.

The chain combines TRBV7-9 with TRBJ1-4; 8 positions match TRBD1. Losses at the gene ends were 5 bases for V and 3 bases for J; bases not matched to a gene: 8. Germline V CDR1 and CDR2: SEHNR, FQNEAQ (reference sequence). This CDR3 is built from 16 residues. DNA of the CDR3: TGTGCCAGCAGCGTAAGACAGGGGAACTCTAATGAAAAACTGTTTTTT. Its protein is CASSVRQGNSNEKLFF.

This clonotype has at least ten counts. This sequence joins TRBV30 and TRBJ1-3; D unresolved. Germline V CDR1 and CDR2: GTSNPN, SVGIG (reference sequence). The germline V and J ends were trimmed by 4 bases and 0 bases, with 10 bases remaining between them. The CDR3 loop spans 14 amino acids. CDR3 amino acids: CAWKGASSGNTIYF. The CDR3, as DNA: TGTGCCTGGAAAGGCGCTTCCTCTGGAAACACCATATATTTT.

This clonotype appeared a few times. The V gene is TRBV4-1, the J gene TRBJ2-6, with D unclear. The V end lost 6 bases, the J end lost 2 bases, and 11 bases lay between the germline ends. The CDR3 runs 15 residues. Germline CDR1 is MGHRA and CDR2 is YSYEKL. This CDR3 reads CASRSLRAGANVLTF. The CDR3 DNA follows: TGCGCCAGCAGGAGCTTAAGGGCTGGGGCCAACGTCCTGACTTTC.

This clonotype was counted many times. This rearrangement joins TRBV14 to TRBJ1-1, with unresolved D. This CDR3 has 14 amino acids. V was clipped by 0 bases and J by 5 bases, with 10 bases between them. Germline V gene lookup returns CDR1 SGHDN and CDR2 FVKESK. The CDR3 reads CASSQDRRRTEAFF. The CDR3 coding sequence is TGTGCCAGCAGCCAAGATAGGAGGAGGACTGAAGCTTTCTTT.

For this clonotype: One end of the junction does not line up with germline, which may come from a read error. The rearrangement uses TRBV29-1 and TRBJ1-2; perhaps TRBD1 as D (5 bases). CDR3 length equals 9 residues. Germline V gives CDR1 SQVTM, CDR2 ANQGSEA. For the CDR3, the DNA is TGCAGCGTTGGTGGACGGGGCGACTTC. Amino acids: CSVGGRGDF.

This clonotype showed up just a few times. This chain joins TRBV7-6 and TRBJ2-3; D tentatively reads TRBD1 or TRBD2 (5 bases each). This CDR3 is built from 14 residues. V lost 3 bases to trimming and J lost 2 bases, with 9 bases between them. Germline CDR1 SGHVS, CDR2 FNYEAQ. The CDR3 loop is CASSFRDLTDTQYF. In nucleotides, the CDR3 is TGTGCCAGCAGCTTCCGGGACCTCACAGATACGCAGTATTTT.

This clonotype was counted once. A much larger clonotype is one base distant, so this may be a read error. The chain carries TRBV5-1 and TRBJ2-7; D is perhaps TRBD2 (5 bases). Trimming shortened V by 3 bases and J by 2 bases, and 12 bases separated the two germline ends. Germline CDR1 and CDR2: SGHRS and YFSETQ. The CDR3 sequence is 14 residues long. In nucleotides, the CDR3 is TGCGCCAGCAGCTCGGTTGCGGAGGCCTACGAGCAGTACTTC. This codes for CASSSVAEAYEQYF. The whole variable domain, remainder taken from reference TRBV5-1 and TRBJ2-7, is KAGVTQTPRYLIKTRGQQVTLSCSPISGHRSVSWYQQTPGQGLQFLFEYFSETQRNKGNFPGRFSGRQFSNSRSEMNVSTLELGDSALYLCASSSVAEAYEQYFGPGTRLTVT.

The gene calls are TRBV19 and TRBJ2-7; D perhaps matches TRBD2 (6 bases). The CDR3 is 14 residues long. Germline CDR1 is LNHDA and CDR2 is SQIVND (reference sequence). V was trimmed by 1 base and J by 3 bases, leaving 10 bases between them. In DNA, the CDR3 is TGTGCCAGTAGTATAGGTAGCGGCAACTACGAGCAGTACTTC. Translating gives CASSIGSGNYEQYF.

This clonotype has a count of ten or more. CDR3 nucleotide sequence: TGTGCCATCAGTGAGGGGGACTTAGGAGCTTTCTTT. Its protein product is CAISEGDLGAFF. The rearrangement links TRBV10-3 to TRBJ1-1, with a tentative D call TRBD1 (5 bases). Germline CDR1 is ENHRY and CDR2 is SYGVKD. V lost 2 bases and J lost 10, with 11 bases in between. The CDR3 is made up of 12 amino acids.

This clonotype was recorded many times. This chain uses TRBV18 with TRBJ2-4, with D uncertain. V lost 2 bases, J lost 6 bases, and 8 bases lay in between. The germline V gene has CDR1 KGHSH and CDR2 LQKENI. CDR3 length: 13 amino acids. Here the CDR3 reads CASSPETRNIQYF. The CDR3 coding sequence is TGTGCCAGCTCACCAGAGACCCGAAACATTCAGTACTTC.

As for this clonotype: This sequence may be a read error, since a much larger clone differs from it by one base. The V gene is TRBV28, the J gene TRBJ2-5; D unclear. CDR1 is MDHEN and CDR2 is SYDVKM in the germline V gene. This CDR3 comprises 12 residues. CDR3 region: CASSSSVFIQHF. CDR3 DNA: TGTGCCAGCAGTTCCTCCGTCTTTATCCAGCACTTC.

The chain has TRBV20-1 and TRBJ2-7, with TRBD2 matching 7 bases. The CDR3 totals 15 residues. J gave up 2 bases and V 6 bases, and 13 bases lay outside the gene matches. The V gene's germline CDR1 is DFQATT and CDR2 SNEGSKA (reference sequence). The CDR3 here is CSASLVGGRTYEQYF. CDR3 bases: TGCAGTGCCTCCCTTGTGGGAGGGCGGACCTACGAGCAGTACTTC.

Many counts were recorded for this clonotype. The J gene is TRBJ2-5, the V gene TRBV7-8, with D hard to call. The ends were cut back, 5 bases at V and 4 bases at J, with 17 bases in the middle. Per germline, CDR1 SGHVS and CDR2 FQNEAQ. The CDR3 is 15 amino acids. The CDR3 coding sequence is TGTGCCAGCAGCCCTCGCCGGGCTTCCCTAGAGACCCAGTACTTC. Its translation: CASSPRRASLETQYF.

This clonotype has ten or more counts. The chain combines TRBV11-2 with TRBJ2-7; tentatively, D is TRBD2 (6 bases). The CDR3 length is 13 residues. Germline CDR1 is SGHAT and CDR2 is FQNNGV. Trimming removed 5 bases from V and 3 bases from J, with 11 bases in between. The CDR3 sequence is CASSLGLNYEQYF. CDR3 DNA: TGTGCCAGCAGCCTGGGACTTAACTACGAGCAGTACTTC.

This clonotype was counted many times. The CDR3 here is CASSLSPEQFF. CDR3 bases: TGTGCCAGCAGCTTAAGTCCGGAGCAGTTCTTC. The V gene is TRBV7-9, the J gene TRBJ2-1; no definite D call. Germline assignment: CDR1 SEHNR and CDR2 FQNEAQ (reference sequence). This CDR3 region has 11 residues. V was pared by 2 bases and J by 10 bases, with 6 bases between. The complete variable domain, with remaining parts taken from reference TRBV7-9 and TRBJ2-1, reads DTGVSQNPRHKITKRGQNVTFRCDPISEHNRLYWYRQTLGQGPEFLTYFQNEAQLEKSRLLSDRFSAERPKGSFSTLEIQRTEQGDSAMYLCASSLSPEQFFGPGTRLTVL.